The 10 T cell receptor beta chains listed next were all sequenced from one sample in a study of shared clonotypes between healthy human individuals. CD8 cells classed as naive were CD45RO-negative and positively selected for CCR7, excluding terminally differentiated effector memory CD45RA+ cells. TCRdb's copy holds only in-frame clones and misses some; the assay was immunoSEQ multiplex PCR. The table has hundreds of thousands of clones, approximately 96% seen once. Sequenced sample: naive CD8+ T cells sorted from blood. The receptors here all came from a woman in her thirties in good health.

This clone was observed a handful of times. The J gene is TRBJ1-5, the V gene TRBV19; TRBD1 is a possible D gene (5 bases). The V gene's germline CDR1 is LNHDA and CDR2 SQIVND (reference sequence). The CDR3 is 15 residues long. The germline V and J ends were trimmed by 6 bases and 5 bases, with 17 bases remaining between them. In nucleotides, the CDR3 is TGTGCCAGTAGCGGACACCGGGAGGATGATCAGCCCCAGCATTTT. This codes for CASSGHREDDQPQHF.

The CDR3 coding sequence is TGTGCCAGCAGTTTAATCGGGGTACAGCATCAGCCCCAGCATTTT. It is translated as CASSLIGVQHQPQHF. The chain has TRBV28 and TRBJ1-5; no definite D call. V lost 2 bases and J lost 5, with 13 bases in between. Per germline, CDR1 MDHEN and CDR2 SYDVKM. The CDR3 length is 15 residues.

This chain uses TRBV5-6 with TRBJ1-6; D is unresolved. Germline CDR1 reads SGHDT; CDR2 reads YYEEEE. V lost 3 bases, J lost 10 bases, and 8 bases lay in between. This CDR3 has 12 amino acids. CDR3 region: CASSYIGSPLHF. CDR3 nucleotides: TGTGCCAGCAGCTACATAGGATCACCCCTCCACTTT.

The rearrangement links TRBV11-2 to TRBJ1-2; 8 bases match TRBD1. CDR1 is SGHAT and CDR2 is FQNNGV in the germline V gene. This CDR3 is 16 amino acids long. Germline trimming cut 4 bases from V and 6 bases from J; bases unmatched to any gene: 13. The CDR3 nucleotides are TGTGCCAGCAGCTACAGGACAGGGATCGGAAGGGATGGCTACACCTTC. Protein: CASSYRTGIGRDGYTF.

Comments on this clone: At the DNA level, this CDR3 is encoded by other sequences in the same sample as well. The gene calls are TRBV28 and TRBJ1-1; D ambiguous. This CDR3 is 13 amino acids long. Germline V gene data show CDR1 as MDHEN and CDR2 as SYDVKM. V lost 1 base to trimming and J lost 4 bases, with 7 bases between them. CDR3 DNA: TGTGCCAGCAGTTTATCGGGGAGCACTGAAGCTTTCTTT. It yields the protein CASSLSGSTEAFF.

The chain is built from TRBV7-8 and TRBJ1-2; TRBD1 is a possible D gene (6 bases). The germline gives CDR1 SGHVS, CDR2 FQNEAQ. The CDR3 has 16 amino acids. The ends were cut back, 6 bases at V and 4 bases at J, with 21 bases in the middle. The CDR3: CASSLGQSNPSYGYTF. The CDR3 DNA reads TGTGCCAGCAGTCTAGGACAGTCCAACCCTAGCTATGGCTACACCTTC.

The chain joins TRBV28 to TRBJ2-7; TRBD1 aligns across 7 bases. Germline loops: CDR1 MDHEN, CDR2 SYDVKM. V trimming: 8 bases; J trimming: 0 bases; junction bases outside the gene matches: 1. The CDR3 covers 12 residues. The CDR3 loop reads CASGTVSYEQYF. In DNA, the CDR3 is TGTGCCAGCGGGACAGTCTCCTACGAGCAGTACTTC.

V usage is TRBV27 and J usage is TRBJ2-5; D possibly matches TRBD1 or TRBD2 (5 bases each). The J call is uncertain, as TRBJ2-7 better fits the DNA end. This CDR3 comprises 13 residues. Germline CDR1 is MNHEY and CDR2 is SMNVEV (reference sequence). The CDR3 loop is CASRVGTGHEQYF. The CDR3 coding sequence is TGTGCCAGCAGGGTGGGGACGGGACACGAGCAGTACTTC.

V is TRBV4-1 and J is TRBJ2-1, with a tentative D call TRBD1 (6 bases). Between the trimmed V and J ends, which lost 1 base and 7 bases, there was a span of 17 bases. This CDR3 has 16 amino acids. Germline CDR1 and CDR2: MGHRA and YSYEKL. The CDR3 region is CASSQARGFGKNEQFF. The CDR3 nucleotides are TGCGCCAGCAGCCAAGCTAGGGGGTTCGGGAAGAATGAGCAGTTCTTC.

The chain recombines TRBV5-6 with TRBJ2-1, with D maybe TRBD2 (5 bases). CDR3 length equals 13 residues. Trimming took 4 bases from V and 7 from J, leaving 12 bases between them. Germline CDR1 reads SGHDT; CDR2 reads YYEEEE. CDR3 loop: CASSPQPGNEQFF. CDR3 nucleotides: TGTGCCAGCAGCCCACAGCCGGGGAATGAGCAGTTCTTC.